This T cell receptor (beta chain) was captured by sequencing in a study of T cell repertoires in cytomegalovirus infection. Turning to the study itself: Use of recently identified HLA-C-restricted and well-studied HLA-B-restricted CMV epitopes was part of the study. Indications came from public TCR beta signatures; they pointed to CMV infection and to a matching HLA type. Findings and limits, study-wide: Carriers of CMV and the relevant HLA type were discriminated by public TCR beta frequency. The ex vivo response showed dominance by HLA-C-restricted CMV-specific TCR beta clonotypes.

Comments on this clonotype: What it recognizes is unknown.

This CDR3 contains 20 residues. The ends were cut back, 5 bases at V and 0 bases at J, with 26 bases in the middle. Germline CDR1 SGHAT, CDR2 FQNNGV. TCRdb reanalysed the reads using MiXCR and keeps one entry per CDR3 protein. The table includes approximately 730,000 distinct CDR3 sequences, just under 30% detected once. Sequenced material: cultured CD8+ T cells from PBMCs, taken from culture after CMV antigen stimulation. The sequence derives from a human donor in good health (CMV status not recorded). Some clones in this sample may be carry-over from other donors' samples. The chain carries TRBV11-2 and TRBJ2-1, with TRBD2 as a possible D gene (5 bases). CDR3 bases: TGTGCCAGCAGCCCAATCCGACACTCAACCTTTCGGGACTCCTACAATGAGCAGTTCTTC. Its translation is CASSPIRHSTFRDSYNEQFF.